The 7 T cell receptor beta chains below all came from one sample that was sequenced in a study of human T cells and chemical hapten exposure. TCRdb reprocessed the RACE reads via MiXCR and lists one record per CDR3 protein. Of roughly 380,000 distinct CDR3 sequences listed, 4.5% to 6% were seen once; the top ten hold 2.5% to 3%. Time point of the sample: pre-sensitization, week 0. Treatment meaning: therapeutic diphenylcyclopropenone sensitization with weekly scalp DPC. The source was whole blood, collected in connection with sensitization to the hapten diphenylcyclopropenone (DPC). Receptors were obtained from a woman in her forties or fifties with alopecia areata. Some clones in this sample may be carry-over from other donors' samples.

This clonotype was seen ten or more times. The J gene is TRBJ1-1, the V gene TRBV5-4; 9 nucleotides agree with TRBD1. The CDR3 runs 15 residues. Trimming cost V 4 bases and J 3 bases; bases outside gene matches: 7. Germline loops: CDR1 SGHNT, CDR2 YYREEE (reference sequence). The CDR3 DNA reads TGTGCCAGCAGCCCTCCGGGGACAGGGTACACTGAAGCTTTCTTT. It codes for CASSPPGTGYTEAFF.

There are many counts of this clonotype. The J gene is TRBJ1-1, the V gene TRBV5-1; D unclear. The CDR3 is made up of 12 amino acids. V was cut by 2 bases and J by 10 bases, with 12 bases left in between. Germline V CDR1 and CDR2: SGHRS, YFSETQ. The CDR3 DNA reads TGCGCCAGCAGCTTTTTAAACGGCGGAGCTTTCTTT. Translation: CASSFLNGGAFF.

This clonotype showed up many times. The chain combines TRBV5-1 with TRBJ1-3; D call uncertain. CDR1 is SGHRS, CDR2 YFSETQ, per germline. This CDR3 is built from 13 residues. Trimming removed 1 base from V and 0 bases from J, with 2 bases in between. For the CDR3, the DNA is TGCGCCAGCAGCTTGCCCTCTGGAAACACCATATATTTT. As protein: CASSLPSGNTIYF.

Many counts were recorded for this clonotype. The V and J genes are TRBV7-8 and TRBJ1-2; no clear D. Per the germline V gene, CDR1 is SGHVS and CDR2 is FQNEAQ. V was pared by 1 base and J by 4 bases, with 10 bases between. CDR3 length: 14 residues. CDR3 region: CASSLEVSIYGYTF. Here the CDR3 DNA reads TGTGCCAGCAGCTTAGAGGTCAGCATCTATGGCTACACCTTC. Combining the CDR3 with reference TRBV7-8 and TRBJ1-2 gives the whole variable domain GAGVSQSPRYKVAKRGQDVALRCDPISGHVSLFWYQQALGQGPEFLTYFQNEAQLDKSGLPSDRFFAERPEGSVSTLKIQRTQQEDSAVYLCASSLEVSIYGYTFGSGTRLTVV.

The V gene is TRBV29-1, the J gene TRBJ1-4; a weak D match, TRBD1 (5 bases). V gave up 6 bases and J gave up 5 bases, with 13 bases separating them. There are 13 residues in the CDR3. Germline V gene data show CDR1 as SQVTM and CDR2 as ANQGSEA. CDR3: CSVDPGPNEKLFF. The CDR3 DNA reads TGCAGCGTGGACCCGGGACCCAATGAAAAACTGTTTTTT.

Many counts were recorded for this clonotype. This chain connects TRBV3-1 to TRBJ2-7; TRBD1 might be the D (6 bases). CDR3 length: 14 amino acids. The ends were cut back, 1 base at V and 6 bases at J, with 13 bases in the middle. Germline CDR1 reads LGHDT; CDR2 reads YNNKEL (reference sequence). The CDR3 region has the DNA TGTGCCAGCAGCCAAGGGTCAGGGGTAAGCGAGCAGTACTTC. Translating it yields CASSQGSGVSEQYF.

This clonotype came up many times. The chain is built from TRBV18 and TRBJ1-4, with 9 bases aligning to TRBD1. V gave up 1 base and J gave up 8 bases; unmatched junction bases: 5. The CDR3 contains 15 residues. Germline CDR1 and CDR2: KGHSH and LQKENI. The CDR3 sequence: CASSPLGTGNEKLFF. The CDR3 region has the DNA TGTGCCAGCTCACCACTCGGGACAGGGAACGAAAAACTGTTTTTT.